What follows is one T cell receptor (beta chain) and its context. These data are taken from a study of blood T cell repertoires in COVID-19. Across the study: Samples came from the United States, Italy and Spain, spanning acute and convalescent COVID-19. Sample material is recorded as cDNA or gDNA derived from T cells, B-cell-depleted T cells, or PBMCs.

Sequencing was performed with immunoSEQ multiplex PCR; in TCRdb, only in-frame clones are kept and a portion is missing. The repertoire holds roughly 140,000 clones, with approximately 84% as singletons. Germline V gene sequence: CDR1 SGDLS, CDR2 YYNGEE. Trimming pared 0 bases from V and 5 bases from J, leaving 14 bases between. The CDR3 has 15 residues. Sequencing was carried out using peripheral blood. The receptor comes from a man between 65 and 85 years old with acute or convalescent COVID-19. This chain joins TRBV9 and TRBJ2-5, with a weak D call TRBD1 (5 bases). The CDR3 nucleotides are TGTGCCAGCAGCGTAGGAATCTCACAGGTTGAGACCCAGTACTTC. Encoded protein: CASSVGISQVETQYF.